These 17 T cell receptor beta chains share one sample of origin, sequenced in a study of Graves' ophthalmopathy and Graves' hyperthyroidism. Scientists amplified the TCR beta CDR3 regions from RNA transcripts. The first-round RT-PCR employed HTBI primers together with the Qiagen OneStep RT-PCR kit. A multiplex PCR was then performed as the second round. Each CDR3 protein gets one entry after TCRdb re-called the multiplex PCR reads with MiXCR. The table records fewer than 650,000 distinct CDR3 sequences, over 20% of them present only once. Sequencing was carried out using peripheral blood. These receptor sequences come from a woman under 30 with stable Graves' hyperthyroidism. Some clones in this sample may be carry-over from other donors' samples.

At least ten counts were recorded for this clonotype. Because it lacks the conserved phenylalanine or tryptophan at the end, this CDR3 is likely a read error. The chain is built from TRBV6-5 and TRBJ1-2, with D unresolved. The V gene lost 0 bases and the J gene lost 7 bases, with 15 bases spanning the gap. CDR1 is MNHEY and CDR2 is SVGAGI in the germline V gene. CDR3 length equals 15 residues. The CDR3 here is CASSYSAGVGRGYTS. The CDR3 region has the DNA TGTGCCAGCAGTTACTCGGCTGGGGTAGGACGTGGCTACACCTCC.

This clonotype was counted at least ten times. The chain joins TRBV12-3 or TRBV12-4 to TRBJ1-2; 7 bases line up with TRBD1. The trim removed 6 bases at V and 0 bases at J, leaving 1 base unmatched. This CDR3 comprises 13 residues. CDR3 residues: CASRGTANYGYTF. The CDR3 DNA sequence: TGTGCCAGCAGAGGGACAGCTAACTATGGCTACACCTTC.

The chain has TRBV14 and TRBJ2-7; no clear D. The CDR3 covers 13 residues. CDR1 SGHDN and CDR2 FVKESK come from the germline V gene. Trimming took 4 bases from V and 6 from J, leaving 13 bases between them. The CDR3 is CASSPVADPEQYF. CDR3 DNA sequence: TGTGCCAGCAGCCCCGTCGCCGATCCCGAGCAGTACTTC.

This clonotype showed up many times. The chain employs TRBV7-2 and TRBJ2-7, with D tentatively TRBD1 or TRBD2 (5 bases each). CDR3 length equals 12 residues. V dropped 5 bases and J dropped 9 bases, with 14 bases sitting between them. The germline CDR1 and CDR2 sequences are SGHTA and FQGNSA. CDR3: CASSPLGASQYF. The CDR3 nucleotides read TGTGCCAGCAGCCCCCTCGGGGCGTCGCAGTACTTC.

About this clonotype: The junction and the germline gene differ at one end; a read error may be behind it. The chain couples TRBV4-1 to TRBJ2-4, with D tentatively TRBD1 or TRBD2 (5 bases each). Germline loops: CDR1 MGHRA, CDR2 YSYEKL. This CDR3 is 18 amino acids long. The CDR3 sequence: CASSLSKGTGLAKNIKYF. CDR3 DNA sequence: TGCGCCAGCAGCCTATCTAAAGGGACCGGCTTAGCCAAAAACATTAAGTACTTC.

This clonotype was seen at least ten times. This rearrangement joins TRBV28 to TRBJ2-5, with a tentative D call TRBD2 (6 bases). The V gene lost 5 bases and the J gene lost 2 bases, with 18 bases spanning the gap. The CDR3 spans 16 residues. The germline V gene has CDR1 MDHEN and CDR2 SYDVKM. DNA of the CDR3: TGTGCCAGCAGTGTCCTCGGGTTGGGGGGTCAAGAGACCCAGTACTTC. Translated, it gives CASSVLGLGGQETQYF.

This chain connects TRBV20-1 to TRBJ2-7, with D uncertain. CDR3 length equals 11 residues. The germline CDR1 and CDR2 sequences are DFQATT and SNEGSKA (reference sequence). V was clipped by 5 bases and J by 4 bases, with 9 bases between them. The CDR3 loop reads CSADVAYEQYF. CDR3 sequence (DNA): TGCAGTGCTGACGTGGCTTACGAGCAGTACTTC.

This clonotype showed up just a few times. The chain has TRBV3-1 and TRBJ1-1; weak D call: TRBD1 (5 bases). V lost 3 bases to trimming and J lost 2 bases, with 10 bases between them. The germline V gene has CDR1 LGHDT and CDR2 YNNKEL (reference sequence). CDR3 length equals 14 residues. The CDR3, as DNA: TGTGCCAGCAGCCAGCACAGGCTAAACACTGAAGCTTTCTTT. It yields the protein CASSQHRLNTEAFF.

This clonotype came up a few times. This sequence joins TRBV2 and TRBJ1-2, with a weak D call TRBD1 (6 bases). CDR3 length equals 13 residues. Per germline, CDR1 SNHLY and CDR2 FYNNEI. Trimming removed 5 bases at V and 6 bases at J, with 13 bases between. The CDR3 DNA follows: TGTGCCAGCAGTAGAAGGGGGGGGGATGGCTACACCTTC. It yields the protein CASSRRGGDGYTF.

Only a few counts were recorded for this clonotype. This chain joins TRBV4-1 and TRBJ2-7; a possible D gene is TRBD2 (6 bases). Trimming took 6 bases from V and 2 from J, leaving 17 bases between them. Germline V gene data show CDR1 as MGHRA and CDR2 as YSYEKL. The CDR3 covers 15 residues. The CDR3 DNA follows: TGCGCCAGCAGACCCGGGAGTGGCCTCACCTACGAGCAGTACTTC. Its translation is CASRPGSGLTYEQYF.

This clonotype was detected a few times. This sequence joins TRBV5-1 and TRBJ2-2; 7 bases map to TRBD1. The V gene's germline CDR1 is SGHRS and CDR2 YFSETQ. This CDR3 has 18 residues. V shed 1 base, J shed 4 bases, and the junction held 13 bases outside the gene matches. The CDR3 region has the DNA TGCGCCAGCAGCTTGTTATCGGGCGGACAGGCTGGCACCGGGGAGCTGTTTTTT. Its translation is CASSLLSGGQAGTGELFF.

This clonotype was detected a few times. This chain links TRBV6-5 with TRBJ2-5; weak D call: TRBD1 (6 bases). The V end was cut by 4 bases, the J end by 5 bases, with 11 bases between. The CDR3 spans 13 residues. The germline CDR1 and CDR2 sequences are MNHEY and SVGAGI. This chain's CDR3 is CASSSGAPETQYF. Written as DNA, the CDR3 is TGTGCCAGCAGTTCAGGGGCCCCCGAGACCCAGTACTTC.

This clonotype appeared many times. This sequence joins TRBV7-2 and TRBJ2-7; 8 bases agree with TRBD2. Germline V gene data show CDR1 as SGHTA and CDR2 as FQGNSA. The V segment lost 5 bases and the J segment 3 bases; nucleotides outside the gene matches: 6. This CDR3 spans 14 amino acids. CDR3 protein: CASSPGTSYYEQYF. In DNA, the CDR3 is TGTGCCAGCAGCCCCGGGACTAGTTACTACGAGCAGTACTTC.

This chain uses TRBV20-1 with TRBJ2-2, with a weak D call TRBD1 (6 bases). The CDR3 extends over 12 amino acids. Germline V gene data show CDR1 as DFQATT and CDR2 as SNEGSKA (reference sequence). V was pared by 6 bases and J by 7 bases, with 12 bases between. The DNA of the CDR3 is TGCAGTGCCCCAGGGGTCGTCGGGGAGCTGTTTTTT. Encoded protein: CSAPGVVGELFF.

The chain uses TRBV28 and TRBJ1-2; 8 bases are a match to TRBD1. There are 14 residues in the CDR3. Trimming removed 3 bases from V and 4 bases from J; junction bases left unmatched: 4. Germline CDR1 is MDHEN and CDR2 is SYDVKM. In DNA form, the CDR3 reads TGTGCCAGCAGTTTCCGGGACAGGTTCTATGGCTACACCTTC. Amino acid sequence: CASSFRDRFYGYTF.

The J gene is TRBJ2-7, the V gene TRBV12-3 or TRBV12-4; 10 bases agree with TRBD1. V was clipped by 4 bases and J by 7 bases; unmatched bases: 10. This CDR3 comprises 15 residues. The CDR3: CASSSPGQGIGEQYF. CDR3 nucleotide sequence: TGTGCCAGCAGTTCCCCGGGACAGGGGATCGGAGAGCAGTACTTC.

This clonotype has at least ten counts. This chain uses TRBV6-1 with TRBJ1-1; no firm D call. The germline V gene encodes CDR1 MNHNS and CDR2 SASEGT. V lost 3 bases to trimming and J lost 3 bases, with 5 bases between them. This CDR3 is 12 amino acids long. CDR3 DNA sequence: TGTGCCAGCAGTGATGGAGACACTGAAGCTTTCTTT. It is translated as CASSDGDTEAFF.